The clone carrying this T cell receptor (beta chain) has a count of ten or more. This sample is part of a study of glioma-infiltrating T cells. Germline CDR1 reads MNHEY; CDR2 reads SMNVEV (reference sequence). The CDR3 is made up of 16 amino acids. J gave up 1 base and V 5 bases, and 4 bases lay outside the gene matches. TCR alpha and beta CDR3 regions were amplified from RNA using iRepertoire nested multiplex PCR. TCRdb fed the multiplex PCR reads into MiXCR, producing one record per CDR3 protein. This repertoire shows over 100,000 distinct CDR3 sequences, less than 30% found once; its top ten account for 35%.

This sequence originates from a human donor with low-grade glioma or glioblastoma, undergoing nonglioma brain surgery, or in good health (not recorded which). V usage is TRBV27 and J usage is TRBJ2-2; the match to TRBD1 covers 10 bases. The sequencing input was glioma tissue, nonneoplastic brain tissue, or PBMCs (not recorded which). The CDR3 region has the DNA TGTGCCAGCAGTCGTTGGACAGGGGGGAACACCGGGGAGCTGTTTTTT. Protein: CASSRWTGGNTGELFF.